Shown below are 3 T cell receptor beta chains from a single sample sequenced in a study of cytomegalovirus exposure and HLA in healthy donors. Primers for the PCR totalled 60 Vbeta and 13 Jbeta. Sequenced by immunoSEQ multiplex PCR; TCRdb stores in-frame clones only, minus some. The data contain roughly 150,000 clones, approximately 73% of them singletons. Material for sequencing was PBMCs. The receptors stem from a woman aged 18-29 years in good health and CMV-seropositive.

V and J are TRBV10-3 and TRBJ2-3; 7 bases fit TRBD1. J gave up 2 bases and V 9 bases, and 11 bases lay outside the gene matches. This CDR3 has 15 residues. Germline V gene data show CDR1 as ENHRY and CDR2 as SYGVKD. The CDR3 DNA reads TGTGCCATTACGACCGGTGGGACAGCCACAGATACGCAGTATTTT. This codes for CAITTGGTATDTQYF.

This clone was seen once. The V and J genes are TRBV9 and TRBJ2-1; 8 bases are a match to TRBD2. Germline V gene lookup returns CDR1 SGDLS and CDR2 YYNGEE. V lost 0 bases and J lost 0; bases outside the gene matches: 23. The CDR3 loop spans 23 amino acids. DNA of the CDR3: TGTGCCAGCAGCGTAGGAGAGGGTGGACTAGCTAGACAGAACGCAGACTCCTACAATGAGCAGTTCTTC. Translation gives CASSVGEGGLARQNADSYNEQFF.

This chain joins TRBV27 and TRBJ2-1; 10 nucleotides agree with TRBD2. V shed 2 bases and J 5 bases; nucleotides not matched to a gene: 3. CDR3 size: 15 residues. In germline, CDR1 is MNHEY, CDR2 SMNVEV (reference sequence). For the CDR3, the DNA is TGTGCCAGCAGTTTAACTAGCGGGGCCCACAATGAGCAGTTCTTC. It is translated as CASSLTSGAHNEQFF.